The 10 T cell receptor beta chains in this list originate from one sample, sequenced in a study of blood T cell repertoires in COVID-19. The repertoire was sequenced with immunoSEQ multiplex PCR; TCRdb's copy has only in-frame clones and lacks some. The table records 270,000 or so clones, around 93% of them present only once. The sample consisted of PBMCs or T cells enriched from blood (not recorded which). The receptor set was obtained from a man between 35 and 55 years old who had been exposed to COVID-19.

The chain joins TRBV12-3 or TRBV12-4 to TRBJ2-1, with D perhaps matching TRBD2 (6 bases). The CDR3 loop spans 13 amino acids. Trimming took 4 bases from V and 7 from J, leaving 11 bases between them. CDR3 region: CASSWAEGNEQFF. CDR3 DNA sequence: TGTGCCAGCAGTTGGGCGGAGGGGAATGAGCAGTTCTTC.

The genes are TRBV28 and TRBJ2-7, with 7 bases matching TRBD2. Germline CDR1 MDHEN, CDR2 SYDVKM. The CDR3 sequence is 15 residues long. V shed 5 bases and J 3 bases; nucleotides not matched to a gene: 10. CDR3 nucleotides: TGTGCCAGCAGTAGTGGAGCGGGACGCCACTACGAGCAGTACTTC. This encodes CASSSGAGRHYEQYF.

The CDR3 coding sequence is TGTGCCAGCAGTGAAGTGGGAGGGGCGGACTATGGCTACACCTTC. This gives the protein CASSEVGGADYGYTF. This sequence joins TRBV6-1 and TRBJ1-2; D might be TRBD1 (5 bases). CDR1 and CDR2 from the germline V gene are MNHNS and SASEGT. The length of the CDR3 is 15 residues. Trimming removed 1 base from V and 3 bases from J, with 12 bases in between.

In DNA form, the CDR3 reads TGTGCCAGCAGCTTAGGCGACAGGGCCGGCAATCAGCCCCAGCATTTT. It translates to CASSLGDRAGNQPQHF. This sequence joins TRBV13 and TRBJ1-5; 7 bases are a match to TRBD1. With V trimmed by 0 bases and J by 2 bases, 4 bases remained unmatched. This CDR3 comprises 16 residues. Per germline, CDR1 PRHDT and CDR2 FYEKMQ (reference sequence). Combining the CDR3 with reference TRBV13 and TRBJ1-5 gives the whole variable domain AAGVIQSPRHLIKEKRETATLKCYPIPRHDTVYWYQQGPGQDPQFLISFYEKMQSDKGSIPDRFSAQQFSDYHSELNMSSLELGDSALYFCASSLGDRAGNQPQHFGDGTRLSIL.

This clone was recorded a few times. This chain uses TRBV24-1 with TRBJ2-1; 7 bases are a match to TRBD2. The CDR3 is made up of 15 amino acids. Germline assignment: CDR1 KGHDR and CDR2 SFDVKD. Trimming at V came to 6 bases and at J to 4 bases, leaving 8 bases not matched to a gene. CDR3 nucleotides: TGTGCCACCAGTTCCTCAGCGGGACCATACAATGAGCAGTTCTTC. It encodes CATSSSAGPYNEQFF.

This chain uses TRBV4-2 with TRBJ2-1; TRBD2 might be the D (6 bases). The germline V and J ends were trimmed by 0 bases and 0 bases, with 12 bases remaining between them. CDR1 and CDR2 (germline): LGHNA, YNFKEQ. This CDR3 contains 17 residues. Here the CDR3 DNA reads TGTGCCAGCAGCCAAGATCGGCTAGCGATCTCCTACAATGAGCAGTTCTTC. Protein product: CASSQDRLAISYNEQFF.

The chain combines TRBV28 with TRBJ2-7, with 11 bases lining up with TRBD2. The trim removed 5 bases at V and 2 bases at J, leaving 2 bases unmatched. The CDR3 extends over 14 amino acids. Germline CDR1 MDHEN, CDR2 SYDVKM. CDR3 in DNA: TGTGCCAGCAGTCCACTAGCGGGGGCCTACGAGCAGTACTTC. Translating gives CASSPLAGAYEQYF.

The gene calls are TRBV3-1 (or the pseudogene TRBV3-2) and TRBJ2-3; 7 bases fit TRBD2. The CDR3 contains 15 residues. Germline-derived CDR1 and CDR2 are LGHDT and YNNKEL (reference sequence). V was pared by 0 bases and J by 3 bases, with 3 bases of the junction left unmatched. The CDR3 sequence is CASSQDTGGTDTQYF. The CDR3 DNA reads as TGTGCCAGCAGCCAAGACACGGGAGGAACAGATACGCAGTATTTT.

V is TRBV2 and J is TRBJ2-2; no firm D call. Trimming took 6 bases from V and 6 from J, leaving 8 bases between them. There are 12 residues in the CDR3. Germline V gene data show CDR1 as SNHLY and CDR2 as FYNNEI. CDR3 protein: CASRTRAGELFF. The CDR3, as DNA: TGTGCCAGCAGAACACGGGCCGGGGAGCTGTTTTTT.

This chain uses TRBV5-1 with TRBJ1-6; 9 nucleotides align to TRBD1. CDR1 is SGHRS, CDR2 YFSETQ, per germline. This CDR3 comprises 16 residues. The J segment lost 3 bases and the V segment lost 4 bases, leaving 5 bases of the junction unmatched. Here the CDR3 reads CASSLQTGGYNSPLHF. The CDR3 nucleotides read TGCGCCAGCAGCCTCCAGACAGGGGGCTATAATTCACCCCTCCACTTT.